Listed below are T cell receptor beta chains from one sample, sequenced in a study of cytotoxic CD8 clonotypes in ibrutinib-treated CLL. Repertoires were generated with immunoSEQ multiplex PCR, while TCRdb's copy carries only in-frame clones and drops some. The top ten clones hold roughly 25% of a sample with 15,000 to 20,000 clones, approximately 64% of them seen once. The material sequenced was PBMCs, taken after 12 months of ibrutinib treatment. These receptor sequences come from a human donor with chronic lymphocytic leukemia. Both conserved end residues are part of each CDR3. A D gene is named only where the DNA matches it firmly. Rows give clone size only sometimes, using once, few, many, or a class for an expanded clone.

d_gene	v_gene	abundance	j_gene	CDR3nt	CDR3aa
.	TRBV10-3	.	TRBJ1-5	TGTGCCATCAGTGAGTCGGATCAGCCCCAGCATTTT	CAISESDQPQHF
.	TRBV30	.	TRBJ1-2	TGTGCCTGGAGTGAGGACGCAGGGAACTATGGCTACACCTTC	CAWSEDAGNYGYTF
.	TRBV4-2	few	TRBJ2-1	TGTGCCAGCAGCCAAGCGGGAGAGGGTGATGAGCAGTTCTTC	CASSQAGEGDEQFF
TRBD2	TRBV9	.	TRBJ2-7	TGTGCCAGCAGTCCGGACATGGGGACTAGTCCCTACGAGCAGTACTTC	CASSPDMGTSPYEQYF
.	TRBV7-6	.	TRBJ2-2	TGTGCCAGCAGCCCTACAGGGCTCCGGGAGCTGTTTTTT	CASSPTGLRELFF
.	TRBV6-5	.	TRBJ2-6	TGTGCCAGCAGTTACTCGGGGATCGGGGCCAACGTCCTGACTTTC	CASSYSGIGANVLTF
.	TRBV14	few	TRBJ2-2	TGTGCCAGCAGCCAGAGACGGCAGCCGGGTCGGGAGCTGTTTTTT	CASSQRRQPGRELFF
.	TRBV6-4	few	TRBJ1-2	TGTGCCAGCAGTGCCTCAGGGTACAGCTACACCTTC	CASSASGYSYTF
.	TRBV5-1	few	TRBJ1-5	TGCGCCAGCAGCTTTTCAGGGACTAGCGATCAGCCCCAGCATTTT	CASSFSGTSDQPQHF
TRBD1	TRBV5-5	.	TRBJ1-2	TGTGCCAGCAGCTCACGGACAGGGACTTTTGGCTACACCTTC	CASSSRTGTFGYTF
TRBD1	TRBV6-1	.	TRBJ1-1	TGTGCCAGCAGTGAAGCAGACAGGGGCAGCGCTGAAGCTTTCTTT	CASSEADRGSAEAFF